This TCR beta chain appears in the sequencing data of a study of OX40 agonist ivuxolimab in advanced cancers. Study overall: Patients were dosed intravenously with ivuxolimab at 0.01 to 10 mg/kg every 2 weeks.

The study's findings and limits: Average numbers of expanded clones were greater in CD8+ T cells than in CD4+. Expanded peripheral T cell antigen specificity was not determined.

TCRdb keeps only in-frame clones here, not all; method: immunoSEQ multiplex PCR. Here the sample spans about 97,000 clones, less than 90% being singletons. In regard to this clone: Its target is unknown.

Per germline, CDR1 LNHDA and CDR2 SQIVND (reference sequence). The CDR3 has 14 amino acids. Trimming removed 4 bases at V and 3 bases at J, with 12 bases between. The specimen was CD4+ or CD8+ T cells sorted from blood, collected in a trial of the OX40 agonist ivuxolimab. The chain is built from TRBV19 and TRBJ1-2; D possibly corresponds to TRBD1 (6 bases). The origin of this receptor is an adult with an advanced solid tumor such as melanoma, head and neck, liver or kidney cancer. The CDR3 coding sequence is TGTGCCAGTAGTACAGAAGGACAGTACTATGGCTACACCTTC. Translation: CASSTEGQYYGYTF.